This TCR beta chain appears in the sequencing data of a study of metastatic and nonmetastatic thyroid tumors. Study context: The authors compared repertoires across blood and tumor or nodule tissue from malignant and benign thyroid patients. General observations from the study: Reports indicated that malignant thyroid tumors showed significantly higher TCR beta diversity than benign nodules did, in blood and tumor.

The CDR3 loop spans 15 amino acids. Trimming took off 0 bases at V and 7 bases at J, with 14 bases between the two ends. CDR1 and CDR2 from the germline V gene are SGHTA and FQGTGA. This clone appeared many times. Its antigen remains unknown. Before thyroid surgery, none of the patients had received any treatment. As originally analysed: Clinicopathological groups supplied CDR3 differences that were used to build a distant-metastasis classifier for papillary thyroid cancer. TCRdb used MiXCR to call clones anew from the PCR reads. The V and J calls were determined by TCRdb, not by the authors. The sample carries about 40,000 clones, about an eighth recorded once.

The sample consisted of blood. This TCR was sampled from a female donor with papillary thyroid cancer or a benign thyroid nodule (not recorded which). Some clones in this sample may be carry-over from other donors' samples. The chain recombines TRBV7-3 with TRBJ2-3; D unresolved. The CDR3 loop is CASSLTASRSNTQYF. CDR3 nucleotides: TGTGCCAGCAGCTTAACGGCGAGTAGAAGTAATACGCAGTATTTT.